One sample yielded the 10 T cell receptor beta chains listed below, sequenced in a study of cytomegalovirus exposure and HLA in healthy donors. Primers for the PCR totalled 60 Vbeta and 13 Jbeta. Profiled with immunoSEQ multiplex PCR; TCRdb holds only in-frame clones, not every one. The sample includes 150,000 to 200,000 clones, roughly 87% of them seen just once. The sample was PBMCs. The receptors here all came from a girl less than two years old in good health and CMV-seronegative.

V usage is TRBV5-4 and J usage is TRBJ1-2; 8 bases line up with TRBD1. The CDR3 has 12 residues. The germline V gene has CDR1 SGHNT and CDR2 YYREEE (reference sequence). V gave up 2 bases and J gave up 8 bases; unmatched junction bases: 2. CDR3 coding DNA: TGTGCCAGCAGCTTACAGGGGGAAGGCTACACCTTC. This gives the protein CASSLQGEGYTF.

The rearrangement uses TRBV19 and TRBJ1-5; weak D call: TRBD1 (5 bases). V gave up 2 bases and J gave up 7 bases, with 15 bases separating them. There are 15 residues in the CDR3. The germline V gene has CDR1 LNHDA and CDR2 SQIVND (reference sequence). CDR3 residues: CASSIRREVRQPQHF. The CDR3 DNA sequence: TGTGCCAGTAGTATACGCAGGGAGGTCAGACAGCCCCAGCATTTT.

This clone was detected only once. The V gene is TRBV10-2, the J gene TRBJ1-2; no clear D gene. This CDR3 is built from 14 residues. The germline V gene has CDR1 WSHSY and CDR2 SAAADI. The V end lost 8 bases, the J end lost 7 bases, and 20 bases lay between the germline ends. Here the CDR3 DNA reads TGCGCCAGCTACCCGGATTTTTTTGCTAGTGGCTACACCTTC. Translating it yields CASYPDFFASGYTF.

As to this clone: Within the sample, other DNA sequences also encode this same CDR3. V usage is TRBV30 and J usage is TRBJ2-7, with TRBD1 matching 7 bases. V lost 0 bases, J lost 4 bases, and 3 bases stayed unmatched. The CDR3 spans 13 residues. Looked up from germline, CDR1 is GTSNPN and CDR2 is SVGIG (reference sequence). The CDR3 here is CAWSVGTAYEQYF. CDR3 bases: TGTGCCTGGAGTGTAGGGACAGCATACGAGCAGTACTTC.

The V and J genes are TRBV4-2 and TRBJ1-2; no clear D. The CDR3 is made up of 12 amino acids. Germline values: CDR1 LGHNA, CDR2 YNFKEQ. V lost 0 bases, J lost 8 bases, and 7 bases lay in between. The DNA for the CDR3 is TGTGCCAGCAGCCAAGATGAGTGGGGCTACACCTTC. Its protein is CASSQDEWGYTF.

The rearrangement links TRBV9 to TRBJ2-5, with TRBD2 matching 12 bases. The CDR3 spans 16 residues. CDR1 is SGDLS and CDR2 is YYNGEE in the germline V gene. Trimming cost V 7 bases and J 2 bases; bases outside gene matches: 9. The CDR3 sequence is CASGVGTSGLQETQYF. The CDR3 DNA sequence: TGTGCCAGCGGGGTGGGGACTAGCGGGCTTCAAGAGACCCAGTACTTC.

This clone was counted only a few times. The rearrangement uses TRBV5-4 and TRBJ1-2; 7 nucleotides match TRBD1. The CDR3 extends over 14 amino acids. With V trimmed by 4 bases and J by 4 bases, 7 bases remained unmatched. In germline, CDR1 is SGHNT, CDR2 YYREEE (reference sequence). DNA of the CDR3: TGTGCCAGCAGCGGAGAGACAGGGATCTATGGCTACACCTTC. Encoded protein: CASSGETGIYGYTF.

The chain recombines TRBV18 with TRBJ1-2; TRBD1 matches at 8 bases. This CDR3 spans 12 amino acids. Germline V gives CDR1 KGHSH, CDR2 LQKENI. The V segment lost 3 bases and the J segment 7 bases; nucleotides outside the gene matches: 1. DNA for the CDR3: TGTGCCAGCTCACCGGACAGGGCTGGCTACACCTTC. As protein: CASSPDRAGYTF.

This rearrangement joins TRBV19 to TRBJ1-2; no firm D call. The V gene's germline CDR1 is LNHDA and CDR2 SQIVND (reference sequence). This CDR3 contains 13 residues. Between the trimmed V and J ends, which lost 8 bases and 6 bases, there was a span of 16 bases. CDR3 coding DNA: TGTGCCAGTCGTTGGGTGGGAGCCCATGGCTACACCTTC. It encodes CASRWVGAHGYTF. The variable domain in full, completed from reference TRBV19 and TRBJ1-2, reads DGGITQSPKYLFRKEGQNVTLSCEQNLNHDAMYWYRQDPGQGLRLIYYSQIVNDFQKGDIAEGYSVSREKKESFPLTVTSAQKNPTAFYLCASRWVGAHGYTFGSGTRLTVV.

This chain connects TRBV27 to TRBJ2-5; 12 positions agree with TRBD2. The CDR3 runs to 15 residues. The trim removed 6 bases at V and 5 bases at J, leaving 7 bases unmatched. Germline loops: CDR1 MNHEY, CDR2 SMNVEV (reference sequence). This CDR3 is CASRPSGRARETQYF. The DNA for the CDR3 is TGTGCCAGCAGGCCTAGCGGGAGGGCCCGGGAGACCCAGTACTTC.